Listed below are T cell receptor beta chains from one sample, sequenced in a study of CD8 T cells in Susac syndrome. TCRdb analysed the immunoSEQ multiplex PCR reads with MiXCR anew, one entry per CDR3 protein. This sample carries around 140,000 distinct CDR3 sequences, just under 95% of them seen once, and the ten largest clones take 0.14%. Sequenced sample: CD4+ T cells from PBMCs. These receptors came from a human donor with Susac syndrome. The CDR3 runs from the conserved cysteine through the conserved F or W. D genes are given only for firm matches. The size of a clone is reported for some rows only, either as once, few or many, or as a class for expanded clones.

j_call clone_size v_call d_call cdr3_nt cdr3_aa
TRBJ2-7 . TRBV5-4 TRBD2 TGTGCCAGCAGCAGCTCTAGCGGGAGCCGCTACGAGCAGTACTTC CASSSSSGSRYEQYF
TRBJ2-1 . TRBV29-1 . TGCAGCGCCACCACCAGGGGTAATGAGCAGTTCTTC CSATTRGNEQFF
TRBJ2-1 once TRBV15 . TGTGCCACCAGCAGAGAGGCGGGATACAATGAGCAGTTCTTC CATSREAGYNEQFF
TRBJ1-2 . TRBV15 . TGTGCCACCAGCAGAGATCGAAGGTTCCCTGGCTACACCTTC CATSRDRRFPGYTF
TRBJ2-3 . TRBV3-1 TRBD2 TGTGCCAGCAGCCACCGACTAGCGGGGGGCACAGATACGCAGTATTTT CASSHRLAGGTDTQYF
TRBJ1-1 . TRBV12-3/TRBV12-4 . TGTGCCAGCAGTTTACCCGGGGCCCTGAACACTGAAGCTTTCTTT CASSLPGALNTEAFF
TRBJ1-1 . TRBV12-3/TRBV12-4 . TGTGCCAGCAGTCCGCCAGGGGCGGGGGAAGCTTTCTTT CASSPPGAGEAFF
TRBJ1-2 . TRBV30 . TGTGCCTGGAGTGCCGGGACCGGCTATGGCTACACCTTC CAWSAGTGYGYTF
TRBJ2-1 . TRBV9 TRBD2 TGTGCCAGCAGCGCGCGGGGGGGCCTCGGAAATGAGCAGTTCTTC CASSARGGLGNEQFF
TRBJ1-1 . TRBV30 . TGTGCCTGGTCCAGGGGCGCGAACACTGAAGCTTTCTTT CAWSRGANTEAFF
TRBJ2-5 . TRBV4-2 . TGTGCCAGCAGCCCGGGAACTAGCTTAGAGACCCAGTACTTC CASSPGTSLETQYF
TRBJ1-5 . TRBV9 . TGTGCCAGCAGCGTAGACGGGGCCAATCAGCCCCAGCATTTT CASSVDGANQPQHF
TRBJ1-5 . TRBV19 TRBD1 TGTGCCAGTAGTACGGTGAACAGGGGCGACAATCAGCCCCAGCATTTT CASSTVNRGDNQPQHF
TRBJ1-2 . TRBV28 . TGTGCCAGCAGTCAACGAACCTCGGGCTACACCTTC CASSQRTSGYTF
TRBJ2-1 . TRBV4-2 TRBD2 TGTGCCAGCAGCCCCAAACTAGCGGGAGCTTTTGATGAGCAGTTCTTC CASSPKLAGAFDEQFF
TRBJ2-2 . TRBV23-1 . TGCGCCAGCAGTCCCCGTATGACCGGGGAGCTGTTTTTT CASSPRMTGELFF
TRBJ1-1 . TRBV7-3 . TGTGCCAGCAGCTTATTCGGTGGCGACACTGAAGCTTTCTTT CASSLFGGDTEAFF
TRBJ1-1 . TRBV11-2 TRBD1 TGTGCCAGCACGCGACAGGGGTTGGGCACTGAAGCTTTCTTT CASTRQGLGTEAFF
TRBJ1-2 . TRBV27 . TGTGCCAGCAGTTTGAAGTCTTTCCTTGGCTACACCTTC CASSLKSFLGYTF
TRBJ1-4 . TRBV20-1 . TGCAGTGCTAGCCCTCAGAGGGGTCTATGGTTTTTT CSASPQRGLWFF
TRBJ2-5 . TRBV6-4 . TGTGCCAGCAGCCGGGACCCAGGCGGAGAGACCCAGTACTTC CASSRDPGGETQYF
TRBJ2-7 . TRBV10-3 . TGTGCCATCAGTCTCAGCGGAGGGGACTACGAGCAGTACTTC CAISLSGGDYEQYF